The 20 T cell receptor beta chains below all came from one sample that was sequenced in a study of blood T cell repertoires in COVID-19. Profiling relied on immunoSEQ multiplex PCR, and the TCRdb table lists in-frame clones only, not all of them. The sample includes about 300,000 clones, roughly 89% seen only once; the top ten take roughly 2.9%. Specimen: PBMCs or T cells enriched from blood (not recorded which). Source of these receptors: a woman in her 50s who had been exposed to COVID-19.

V is TRBV6-4 and J is TRBJ2-3, with 7 bases fitting TRBD2. Germline V lookup: CDR1 MRHNA, CDR2 SNTAGT. V was clipped by 5 bases and J by 0 bases; unmatched bases: 5. There are 15 residues in the CDR3. The CDR3 DNA reads TGTGCCAGCAGTAAAAGCGGGGCTAGCACAGATACGCAGTATTTT. It specifies CASSKSGASTDTQYF.

The chain employs TRBV3-1 (or the pseudogene TRBV3-2) and TRBJ1-5, with D uncertain. Per the germline V gene, CDR1 is LGHDT and CDR2 is YNNKEL (reference sequence). CDR3 length equals 14 residues. V lost 3 bases and J lost 1, with 7 bases in between. The CDR3 here is CASSHLISNQPQHF. Here the CDR3 DNA reads TGTGCCAGCAGCCATTTAATAAGCAATCAGCCCCAGCATTTT.

Note on this clone: Other DNA sequences in this specimen translate into the identical CDR3. The chain has TRBV19 and TRBJ1-2; perhaps TRBD1 as D (5 bases). The V gene's germline CDR1 is LNHDA and CDR2 SQIVND (reference sequence). The CDR3 consists of 13 residues. The V and J ends lost 9 bases and 1 base respectively, with 12 bases between them. Written as DNA, the CDR3 is TGTGCCAGCTCCTCGGGGGGTAACTATGGCTACACCTTC. Translated: CASSSGGNYGYTF.

The chain combines TRBV11-2 with TRBJ2-6, with unresolved D. The CDR3 totals 16 residues. V was pared by 5 bases and J by 2 bases, with 13 bases between. The germline V gene encodes CDR1 SGHAT and CDR2 FQNNGV. In DNA form, the CDR3 reads TGTGCCAGCAGCCCATATCCTGGGCCTGGGGCCAACGTCCTGACTTTC. It yields the protein CASSPYPGPGANVLTF.

J is TRBJ2-7 and V is TRBV7-9; TRBD1 matches 11 bases. Germline trimming cut 5 bases from V and 6 bases from J; bases unmatched to any gene: 12. Germline V gene lookup returns CDR1 SEHNR and CDR2 FQNEAQ (reference sequence). The CDR3 spans 16 residues. DNA of the CDR3: TGTGCCAGCAGCCAGAGACCGGGACAGGGGGTTAGCGAGCAGTACTTC. This encodes CASSQRPGQGVSEQYF.

This clone showed up just once. V is TRBV28 and J is TRBJ2-2; D not certain. The germline V gene has CDR1 MDHEN and CDR2 SYDVKM. V lost 7 bases and J lost 1, with 7 bases in between. This CDR3 is 13 amino acids long. The DNA for the CDR3 is TGTGCCAGCACTCGGAGGAACACCGGGGAGCTGTTTTTT. Protein sequence: CASTRRNTGELFF. Together with reference TRBV28 and TRBJ2-2, the CDR3 gives the full variable domain: DVKVTQSSRYLVKRTGEKVFLECVQDMDHENMFWYRQDPGLGLRLIYFSYDVKMKEKGDIPEGYSVSREKKERFSLILESASTNQTSMYLCASTRRNTGELFFGEGSRLTVL.

The chain has TRBV14 and TRBJ1-3; 7 bases agree with TRBD1. Germline CDR1 and CDR2: SGHDN and FVKESK. CDR3 size: 16 residues. J was trimmed by 3 bases and V by 2 bases; bases with no gene match: 7. In DNA, the CDR3 is TGTGCCAGCAGCCAAAGGGACAGACTTCTTGGAAACACCATATATTTT. Translating it yields CASSQRDRLLGNTIYF.

V gene TRBV7-8 combines with J gene TRBJ2-7; D not resolved. Germline values: CDR1 SGHVS, CDR2 FQNEAQ. The CDR3 totals 13 residues. V was trimmed by 2 bases and J by 6 bases, leaving 11 bases between them. The CDR3 loop is CASSLSTQTEQYF. CDR3 DNA: TGTGCCAGCAGCTTATCCACTCAAACCGAGCAGTACTTC.

The chain recombines TRBV15 with TRBJ1-2; D is uncertain. The V gene's germline CDR1 is LNHNV and CDR2 YYDKDF (reference sequence). The CDR3 is made up of 14 amino acids. Between the trimmed V and J ends, which lost 0 bases and 5 bases, there was a span of 10 bases. CDR3 loop: CATSRDRGEYGYTF. CDR3 nucleotide sequence: TGTGCCACCAGCAGAGATCGCGGGGAGTATGGCTACACCTTC.

The V call is TRBV10-3, the J call TRBJ2-3; 9 bases are a match to TRBD1. Trimming removed 5 bases from V and 4 bases from J; junction bases left unmatched: 10. Per germline, CDR1 ENHRY and CDR2 SYGVKD. This CDR3 is 16 amino acids long. The CDR3 sequence: CAISPRTGERPDTQYF. Here the CDR3 DNA reads TGTGCCATCAGTCCAAGGACAGGGGAAAGACCAGATACGCAGTATTTT.

The rearrangement links TRBV25-1 to TRBJ1-2; no clear D gene. Germline V gene lookup returns CDR1 MGHDK and CDR2 SYGVNS. Trimming removed 1 base from V and 0 bases from J, with 6 bases in between. The CDR3 has 14 residues. The CDR3 here is CASSEWPANYGYTF. As DNA, the CDR3 is TGTGCCAGCAGTGAATGGCCAGCTAACTATGGCTACACCTTC.

The chain has TRBV3-1 (or the pseudogene TRBV3-2) and TRBJ2-1; 10 bases agree with TRBD2. Germline V gene sequence: CDR1 LGHDT, CDR2 YNNKEL (reference sequence). Germline trimming cut 0 bases from V and 6 bases from J; bases unmatched to any gene: 5. The CDR3 is 16 residues long. The CDR3 coding sequence is TGTGCCAGCAGCCAAGAGGTGGCTAGCGGGGGCAATGAGCAGTTCTTC. Translated: CASSQEVASGGNEQFF.

The chain employs TRBV6-4 and TRBJ2-2, with TRBD1 as a possible D gene (5 bases). The CDR3 length is 14 residues. Germline CDR1 and CDR2: MRHNA and SNTAGT. The V end lost 8 bases, the J end lost 6 bases, and 16 bases lay between the germline ends. The CDR3 DNA reads as TGTGCCAGCCGTGCGCAGGGCGGCTCCGGGGAGCTGTTTTTT. Protein product: CASRAQGGSGELFF.

CDR3 amino acids: CATSDFEGQHYEQYF. In DNA form, the CDR3 reads TGTGCCACCAGTGATTTCGAGGGACAGCATTACGAGCAGTACTTC. The V call is TRBV24-1, the J call TRBJ2-7; 7 nucleotides match TRBD1. The junction had 6 bases not matched to a gene; V was cut back by 1 base and J by 4 bases. Germline V lookup: CDR1 KGHDR, CDR2 SFDVKD. The CDR3 is 15 residues long.

The chain couples TRBV25-1 to TRBJ1-2, with 9 bases lining up with TRBD1. V was pared by 3 bases and J by 7 bases, with 6 bases of the junction left unmatched. The germline V gene has CDR1 MGHDK and CDR2 SYGVNS. This CDR3 has 14 residues. DNA of the CDR3: TGTGCCAGCAGTGAGGGACAGGGCGTTTCTGGCTACACCTTC. This codes for CASSEGQGVSGYTF.

The CDR3 loop reads CASSQVTGVPEAFF. The CDR3 DNA follows: TGTGCCAGCAGCCAGGTTACAGGGGTTCCGGAAGCTTTCTTT. The chain is built from TRBV7-9 and TRBJ1-1; TRBD1 agrees at 7 bases. The CDR3 sequence is 14 residues long. Per germline, CDR1 SEHNR and CDR2 FQNEAQ (reference sequence). J gave up 8 bases and V 5 bases, and 11 bases lay outside the gene matches.

This chain links TRBV28 with TRBJ2-5; tentative D call: TRBD1 (6 bases). CDR3 length: 13 amino acids. Germline V lookup: CDR1 MDHEN, CDR2 SYDVKM. Trimming shortened V by 5 bases and J by 3 bases, and 10 bases separated the two germline ends. The DNA of the CDR3 is TGTGCCAGCAGTGTCGGACAGAAAGAGACCCAGTACTTC. This codes for CASSVGQKETQYF.

The J gene is TRBJ1-4, the V gene TRBV5-6, with TRBD1 identical over 7 bases. J gave up 10 bases and V 0 bases, and 6 bases lay outside the gene matches. The CDR3 loop spans 14 amino acids. Germline lookup yields CDR1 SGHDT and CDR2 YYEEEE. Here the CDR3 DNA reads TGTGCCAGCAGCTTGGTGAGACAGGGCGGAAAACTGTTTTTT. This sequence encodes CASSLVRQGGKLFF.

A single count supports this clone. CDR3 residues: CASSTGQGANTEAFF. The CDR3 region has the DNA TGTGCCAGCAGCACGGGACAGGGGGCTAACACTGAAGCTTTCTTT. The J gene is TRBJ1-1, the V gene TRBV7-8, with 12 positions matching TRBD1. This CDR3 spans 15 amino acids. The germline CDR1 and CDR2 sequences are SGHVS and FQNEAQ. V shed 5 bases, J shed 2 bases, and the junction held 3 bases outside the gene matches.

This sequence joins TRBV5-6 and TRBJ1-1; D ambiguous. Germline CDR1 is SGHDT and CDR2 is YYEEEE. Trimming removed 1 base from V and 5 bases from J, with 18 bases in between. The CDR3 extends over 16 amino acids. CDR3 nucleotides: TGTGCCAGCAGCTTGTCGGGGTCAGGACCTCGTACTGAAGCTTTCTTT. It yields the protein CASSLSGSGPRTEAFF. Using reference TRBV5-6 and TRBJ1-1 for the parts outside the CDR3, the full variable domain is DAGVTQSPTHLIKTRGQQVTLRCSPKSGHDTVSWYQQALGQGPQFIFQYYEEEERQRGNFPDRFSGHQFPNYSSELNVNALLLGDSALYLCASSLSGSGPRTEAFFGQGTRLTVV.